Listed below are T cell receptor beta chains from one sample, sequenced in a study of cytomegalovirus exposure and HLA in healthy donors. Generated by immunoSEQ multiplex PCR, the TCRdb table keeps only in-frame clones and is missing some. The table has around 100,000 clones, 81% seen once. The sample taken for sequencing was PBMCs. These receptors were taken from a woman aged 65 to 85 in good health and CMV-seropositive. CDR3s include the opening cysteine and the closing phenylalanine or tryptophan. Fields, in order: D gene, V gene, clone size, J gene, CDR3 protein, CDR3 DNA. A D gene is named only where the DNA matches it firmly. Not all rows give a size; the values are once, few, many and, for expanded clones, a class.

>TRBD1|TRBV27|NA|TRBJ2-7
CASSLSGQGAQTYEQYF
TGTGCCAGCAGTTTATCGGGACAGGGGGCACAGACCTACGAGCAGTACTTC
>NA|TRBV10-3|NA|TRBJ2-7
CAISGGAGSSYEQYF
TGTGCCATCAGTGGCGGGGCGGGCAGCTCCTACGAGCAGTACTTC
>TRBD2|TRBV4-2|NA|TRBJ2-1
CASSRREGGRREQFF
TGTGCCAGCAGCCGCCGAGAGGGCGGGAGGCGTGAGCAGTTCTTC
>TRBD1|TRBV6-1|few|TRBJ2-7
CASSFDRGQSYEQYF
TGTGCCAGCAGCTTCGACAGGGGGCAATCCTACGAGCAGTACTTC
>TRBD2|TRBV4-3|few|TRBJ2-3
CASSHVAGGRGDTQYF
TGCGCCAGCAGCCACGTAGCGGGAGGGAGGGGAGATACGCAGTATTTT
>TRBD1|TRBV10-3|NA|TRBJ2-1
CAQGEDRAGEQFF
TGTGCCCAAGGGGAGGACAGGGCGGGGGAGCAGTTCTTC
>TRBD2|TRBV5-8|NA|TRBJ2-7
CASSLAVASGGSYEQYF
TGTGCCAGCAGCTTGGCGGTGGCTAGCGGGGGCTCTTACGAGCAGTACTTC
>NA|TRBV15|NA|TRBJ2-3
CATSRGQGTDTQYF
TGTGCCACCAGCAGAGGTCAGGGCACAGATACGCAGTATTTT
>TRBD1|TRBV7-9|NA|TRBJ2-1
CASSPGTDHYGEQFF
TGTGCCAGCAGCCCAGGGACAGACCACTACGGTGAGCAGTTCTTC
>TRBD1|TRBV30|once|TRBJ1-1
CAWVRDSYIPEAFF
TGTGCCTGGGTCCGGGACAGTTACATTCCTGAAGCTTTCTTT
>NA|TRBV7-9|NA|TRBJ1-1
CASSLSGLNTEAFF
TGTGCCAGCAGCTTATCTGGCCTTAACACTGAAGCTTTCTTT
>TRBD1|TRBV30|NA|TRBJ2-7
CACPTKDRTYEQYF
TGTGCCTGCCCGACCAAGGACAGGACCTACGAGCAGTACTTC
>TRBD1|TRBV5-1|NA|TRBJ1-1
CASGRQGPDTEAFF
TGCGCCAGCGGAAGACAGGGGCCGGACACTGAAGCTTTCTTT
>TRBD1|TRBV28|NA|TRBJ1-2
CASSRTGGSHGYTF
TGTGCCAGCAGCCGGACAGGGGGCTCTCATGGCTACACCTTC
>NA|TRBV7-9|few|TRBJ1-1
CASSLQQGPNTEAFF
TGTGCCAGCAGCTTGCAACAGGGCCCGAACACTGAAGCTTTCTTT
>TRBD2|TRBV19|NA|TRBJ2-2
CASSSRGRALHANTGELFF
TGTGCCAGTAGTTCCCGCGGGAGGGCCCTCCATGCGAACACCGGGGAGCTGTTTTTT
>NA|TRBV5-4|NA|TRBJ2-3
CASSSELSTDTQYF
TGTGCCAGCAGCTCTGAGCTTAGCACAGATACGCAGTATTTT
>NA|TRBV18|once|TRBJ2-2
CASSPSWQGNTGELFF
TGTGCCAGCTCACCTTCTTGGCAGGGGAACACCGGGGAGCTGTTTTTT
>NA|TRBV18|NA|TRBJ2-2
CASSPDNAGELFF
TGTGCCAGCTCACCAGACAACGCCGGGGAGCTGTTTTTT
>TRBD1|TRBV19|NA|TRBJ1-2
CASSTPQGADGYTF
TGTGCCAGTAGTACGCCACAGGGGGCTGATGGCTACACCTTC
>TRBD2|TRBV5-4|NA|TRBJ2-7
CASSSLAESSYEQYF
TGTGCCAGCAGTTCCCTAGCGGAGAGCTCCTACGAGCAGTACTTC
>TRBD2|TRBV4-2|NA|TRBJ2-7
CASSQEGTSGSLREQYF
TGTGCCAGCAGCCAAGAAGGAACTAGCGGGAGCTTGAGGGAGCAGTACTTC
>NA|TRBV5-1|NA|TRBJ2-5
CASSLAVGGVGETQYF
TGCGCCAGCAGCTTGGCCGTCGGGGGAGTTGGTGAGACCCAGTACTTC
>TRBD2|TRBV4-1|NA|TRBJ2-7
CASEQGLAYEQYF
TGCGCCAGTGAGCAGGGACTAGCCTACGAGCAGTACTTC
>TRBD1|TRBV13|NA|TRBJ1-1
CASSPGQGRPVTEAFF
TGTGCCAGCAGCCCCGGACAGGGAAGGCCCGTCACTGAAGCTTTCTTT
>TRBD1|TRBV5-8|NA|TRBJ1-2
CASSLGGQGSYGYTF
TGTGCCAGCAGCTTGGGGGGACAGGGTTCTTATGGCTACACCTTC
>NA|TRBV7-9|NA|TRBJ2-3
CASSSSRTDTQYF
TGTGCCAGCAGTTCTAGTAGGACAGATACGCAGTATTTT
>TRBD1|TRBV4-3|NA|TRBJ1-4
CASSQPGTGVEKLFF
TGCGCCAGCAGCCAGCCCGGGACAGGGGTTGAAAAACTGTTTTTT
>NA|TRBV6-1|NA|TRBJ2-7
CASSEATGGAGLAGGLYEQYF
TGTGCCAGCAGTGAAGCGACAGGGGGCGCGGGGCTAGCGGGAGGACTGTACGAGCAGTACTTC
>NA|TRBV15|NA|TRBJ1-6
CATRTGVDSPLHF
TGTGCCACCCGTACCGGGGTGGATTCACCCCTCCACTTT
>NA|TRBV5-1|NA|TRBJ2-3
CASSLREGDTQYF
TGCGCCAGCAGCTTGCGGGAAGGGGATACGCAGTATTTT
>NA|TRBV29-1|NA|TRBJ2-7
CSVEERWGDRTYEQYF
TGCAGCGTTGAAGAACGGTGGGGGGACAGAACCTACGAGCAGTACTTC
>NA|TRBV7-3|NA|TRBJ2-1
CASSLGVGAETFF
TGTGCCAGCAGCTTAGGGGTGGGGGCTGAAACGTTCTTC
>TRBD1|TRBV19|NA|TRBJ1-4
CASSRTGGSNEKLFF
TGTGCCAGTAGTCGAACAGGGGGCTCTAATGAAAAACTGTTTTTT
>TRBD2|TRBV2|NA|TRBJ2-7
CASSENRGEYF
TGTGCCAGCAGTGAAAACCGGGGGGAGTACTTC
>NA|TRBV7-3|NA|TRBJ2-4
CASSLTAGKNIQYF
TGTGCCAGCAGCTTAACGGCAGGGAAAAACATTCAGTACTTC
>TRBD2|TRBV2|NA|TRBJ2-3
CASSSLAGGPDTQYF
TGTGCCAGCAGTTCACTAGCGGGAGGGCCCGATACGCAGTATTTT
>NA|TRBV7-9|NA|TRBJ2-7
CASSLSGTYEQYF
TGTGCCAGCAGCTTATCAGGGACCTACGAGCAGTACTTC
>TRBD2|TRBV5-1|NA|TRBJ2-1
CASSLDPAGGINEQFF
TGCGCCAGCAGCTTGGATCCGGCGGGAGGGATAAATGAGCAGTTCTTC
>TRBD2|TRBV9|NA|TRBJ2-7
CASSPRLAGDEQYF
TGTGCCAGCAGCCCGCGACTAGCGGGGGACGAGCAGTACTTC
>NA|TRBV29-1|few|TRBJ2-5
CSCRSPQETQYF
TGCAGCTGCAGGTCCCCCCAAGAGACCCAGTACTTC
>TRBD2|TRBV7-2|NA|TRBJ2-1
CASGGGGRSYSYNEQFF
TGTGCCAGCGGGGGGGGCGGGAGGTCATACTCCTACAATGAGCAGTTCTTC
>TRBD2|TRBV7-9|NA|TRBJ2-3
CASSLGMAGGPTDTQYF
TGTGCCAGTAGCTTGGGGATGGCGGGAGGCCCCACAGATACGCAGTATTTT
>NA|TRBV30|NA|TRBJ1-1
CAWQRGVNTEAFF
TGTGCCTGGCAACGGGGAGTAAACACTGAAGCTTTCTTT
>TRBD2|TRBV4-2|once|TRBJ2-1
CASSPGLAGLVDNEQFF
TGTGCCAGCAGCCCAGGGCTAGCGGGGCTAGTTGACAATGAGCAGTTCTTC
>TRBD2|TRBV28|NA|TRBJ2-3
CASSLGLVASGSPDTQYF
TGTGCCAGCAGTTTAGGCCTCGTGGCTAGCGGGAGCCCAGATACGCAGTATTTT
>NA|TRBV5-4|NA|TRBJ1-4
CASSQRTGGVEKLFF
TGTGCCAGCAGCCAAAGGACCGGGGGTGTGGAAAAACTGTTTTTT
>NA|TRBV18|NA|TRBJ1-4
CASSPGEGLRLFF
TGTGCCAGCTCACCCGGGGAGGGTTTGCGACTGTTTTTT
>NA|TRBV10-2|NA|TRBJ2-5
CASSDLQRTQYF
TGCGCCAGCAGTGACTTACAGAGGACCCAGTACTTC
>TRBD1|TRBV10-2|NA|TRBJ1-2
CASSPSGDRGHGYTF
TGCGCCAGCAGCCCCTCGGGGGACAGGGGGCATGGCTACACCTTC
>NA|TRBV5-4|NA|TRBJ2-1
CASRNRDTYNEQFF
TGTGCCAGCCGAAACAGGGATACCTACAATGAGCAGTTCTTC
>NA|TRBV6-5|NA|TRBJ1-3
CASSGAGAGNTIYF
TGTGCCAGCAGTGGGGCAGGGGCTGGAAACACCATATATTTT
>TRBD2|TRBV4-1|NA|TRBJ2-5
CASSGAGGRETQYF
TGCGCCAGCAGCGGGGCGGGAGGACGAGAGACCCAGTACTTC
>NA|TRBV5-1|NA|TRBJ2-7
CASSSPDRSYEQYF
TGCGCCAGCAGCTCACCCGACAGGTCCTACGAGCAGTACTTC
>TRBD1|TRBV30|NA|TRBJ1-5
CAWSLGTGESQPQHF
TGTGCCTGGAGCCTTGGGACAGGGGAAAGTCAGCCCCAGCATTTT
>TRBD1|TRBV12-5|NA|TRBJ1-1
CASGNDRAGKTEAFF
TGTGCTAGTGGTAACGACAGGGCAGGGAAGACTGAAGCTTTCTTT
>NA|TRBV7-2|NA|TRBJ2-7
CASSRSGDGGEQYF
TGTGCCAGCAGCCGGTCCGGTGATGGAGGGGAGCAGTACTTC